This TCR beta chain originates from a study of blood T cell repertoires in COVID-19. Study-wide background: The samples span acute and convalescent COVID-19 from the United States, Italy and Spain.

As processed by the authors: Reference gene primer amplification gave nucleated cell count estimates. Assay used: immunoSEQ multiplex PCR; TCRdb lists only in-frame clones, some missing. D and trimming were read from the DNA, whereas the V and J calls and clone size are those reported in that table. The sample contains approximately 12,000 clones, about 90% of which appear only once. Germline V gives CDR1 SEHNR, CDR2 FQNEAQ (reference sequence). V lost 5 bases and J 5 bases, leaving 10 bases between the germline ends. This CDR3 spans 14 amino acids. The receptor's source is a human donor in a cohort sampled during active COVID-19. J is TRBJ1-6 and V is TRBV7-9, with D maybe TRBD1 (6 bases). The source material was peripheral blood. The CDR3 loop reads CASSPTGDNSPLHF. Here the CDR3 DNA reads TGTGCCAGCAGCCCGACAGGAGATAATTCACCCCTCCACTTT.